This T cell receptor beta chain emerged from a study of Ad26.COV2.S vaccination and SARS-CoV-2 variants. The treatment was: roughly 18 received Ad26.COV2.S at low or high dose, single or two shots; 5 received placebo; per-sample allocation not given. Sampling took place 63 days after the first vaccine or placebo injection. In Boston, an adult donor aged 18-55 years took part. This CDR3 is 16 amino acids long. Trimming removed 4 bases from V and 3 bases from J, with 19 bases in between. In germline, CDR1 is SGHKS, CDR2 YYEKEE (reference sequence). Study observations and caveats: Placebo recipients and vaccine recipients were similar in non-spike TCR breadth. Substantial breadth was reported for post-vaccination spike-specific CD8+ and CD4+ T cells.

The assay was immunoSEQ multiplex PCR, and TCRdb's table has in-frame clones only and misses some. The sample contains fewer than 400,000 clones, 88% of which appear only once. On this clone itself: The antigen remains undetermined.

V is TRBV5-5 and J is TRBJ1-1, with D maybe TRBD1 (6 bases). The clonotype was recovered from a person between 18 and 59 years old who received the Ad26.COV2.S COVID-19 vaccine or a placebo. This sample comprised peripheral blood, obtained in a trial of Ad26.COV2.S vaccine versus placebo. DNA of the CDR3: TGTGCCAGCAGCCCGGGCACCCTGAGGGGGGACACTGAAGCTTTCTTT. Its translation is CASSPGTLRGDTEAFF.